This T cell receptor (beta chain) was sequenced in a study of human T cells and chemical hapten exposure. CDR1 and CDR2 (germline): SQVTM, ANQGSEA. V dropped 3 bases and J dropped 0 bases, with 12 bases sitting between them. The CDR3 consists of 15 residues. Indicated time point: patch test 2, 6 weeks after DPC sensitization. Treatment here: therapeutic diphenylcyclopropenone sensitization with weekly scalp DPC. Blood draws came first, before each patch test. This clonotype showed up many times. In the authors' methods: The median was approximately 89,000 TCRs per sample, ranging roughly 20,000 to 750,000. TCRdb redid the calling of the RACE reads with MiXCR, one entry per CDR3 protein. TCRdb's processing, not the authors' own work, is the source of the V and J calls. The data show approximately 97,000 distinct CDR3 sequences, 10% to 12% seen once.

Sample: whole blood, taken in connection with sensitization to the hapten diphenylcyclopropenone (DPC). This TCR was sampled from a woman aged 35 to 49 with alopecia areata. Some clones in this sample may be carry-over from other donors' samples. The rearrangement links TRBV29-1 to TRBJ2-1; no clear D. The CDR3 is CSVDAESSSYNEQFF. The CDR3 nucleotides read TGCAGCGTTGATGCCGAGTCGAGCTCCTACAATGAGCAGTTCTTC.